This T cell receptor beta chain was recorded in a study of human T cells and chemical hapten exposure. Study results and limitations: Donors' alopecia may make their immune response differ from healthy people's.

One entry per CDR3 protein results from TCRdb running MiXCR on the RACE reads. The table shows around 260,000 distinct CDR3 sequences, with 7.5% to 10% occurring only once. Details on this clonotype: Its target is not known.

Sample time point: pre-sensitization, week 0. Treatment of the sample: therapeutic diphenylcyclopropenone sensitization with weekly scalp DPC. This clonotype was obtained from a woman aged 40 to 49 with alopecia areata. Some clones in this sample may be carry-over from other donors' samples. Sequenced material: whole blood, taken in connection with sensitization to the hapten diphenylcyclopropenone (DPC).

CDR3 sequence (DNA): TGCGCCAGCAGCCCTGACAGGGCAACGGCTTTCTTT. Amino acids: CASSPDRATAFF. The rearrangement links TRBV5-1 to TRBJ1-1; TRBD1 aligns across 7 bases. V shed 4 bases, J shed 11 bases, and the junction held 8 bases outside the gene matches. This CDR3 contains 12 residues. Per the germline V gene, CDR1 is SGHRS and CDR2 is YFSETQ.